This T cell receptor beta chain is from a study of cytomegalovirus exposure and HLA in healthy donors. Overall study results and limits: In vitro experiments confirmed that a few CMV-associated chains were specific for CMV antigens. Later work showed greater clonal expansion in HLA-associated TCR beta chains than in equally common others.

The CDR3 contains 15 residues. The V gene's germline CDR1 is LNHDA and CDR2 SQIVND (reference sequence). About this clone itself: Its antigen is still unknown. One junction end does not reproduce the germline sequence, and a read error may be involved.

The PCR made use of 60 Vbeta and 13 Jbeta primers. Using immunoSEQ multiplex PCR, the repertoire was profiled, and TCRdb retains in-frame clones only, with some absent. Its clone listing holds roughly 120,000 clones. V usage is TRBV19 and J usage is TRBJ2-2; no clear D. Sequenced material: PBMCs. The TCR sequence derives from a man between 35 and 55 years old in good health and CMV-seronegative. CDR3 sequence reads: CTSSIEAVSTGELFF. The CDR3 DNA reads TGTACCAGTAGTATTGAGGCGGTGTCCACCGGGGAGCTGTTTTTT. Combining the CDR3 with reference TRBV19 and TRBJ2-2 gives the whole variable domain DGGITQSPKYLFRKEGQNVTLSCEQNLNHDAMYWYRQDPGQGLRLIYYSQIVNDFQKGDIAEGYSVSREKKESFPLTVTSAQKNPTAFYLCTSSIEAVSTGELFFGEGSRLTVL.